Following are 23 T cell receptor beta chains from one sample sequenced in a study of OX40 agonist ivuxolimab in advanced cancers. Receptor amplification or capture employed the immunoSEQ multiplex PCR assay. TCRdb re-hosts the immuneACCESS table, in-frame sequences only. Its copies lack some clones; in the studies checked, an unresolved V gene accounts for under half of them, and the cause for the rest is not known. Present in this sample are 66,000 or so clones, 92% of which were seen just once. Over 20% of the sample is held by the ten biggest clonotypes. The material sequenced was CD4+ or CD8+ T cells sorted from blood, taken in a trial of the OX40 agonist ivuxolimab. These receptor sequences come from an adult with an advanced solid tumor such as melanoma, head and neck, liver or kidney cancer.

This chain uses TRBV4-3 with TRBJ2-3; D is possibly TRBD1 or TRBD2 (6 bases each). The CDR3 consists of 15 residues. The germline gives CDR1 LGHNA, CDR2 YSLEER. V lost 0 bases and J lost 2, with 9 bases in between. The CDR3 DNA follows: TGCGCCAGCAGCCAAGATTCGGGGGCCACAGATACGCAGTATTTT. Translated, it gives CASSQDSGATDTQYF.

The rearrangement uses TRBV4-3 and TRBJ2-1; 14 positions agree with TRBD2. Germline V gene lookup returns CDR1 LGHNA and CDR2 YSLEER. The ends lost 3 bases at V and 10 bases at J; junction bases unmatched: 5. CDR3 length: 15 amino acids. The CDR3 DNA reads as TGCGCCAGCAGCCAGACTAGCGGGAGGGCCGGGGAGCAGTTCTTC. It is translated as CASSQTSGRAGEQFF.

The gene calls are TRBV4-1 and TRBJ1-6; D is possibly TRBD1 (5 bases). This CDR3 contains 15 residues. Trimming took 3 bases from V and 6 from J, leaving 12 bases between them. CDR1 and CDR2 (germline): MGHRA, YSYEKL. The CDR3 DNA follows: TGCGCCAGCAGCCACCAGGGATGGGGTAATTCACCCCTCCACTTT. It translates to CASSHQGWGNSPLHF.

The J gene is TRBJ1-5, the V gene TRBV19, with unresolved D. This CDR3 has 12 amino acids. V shed 0 bases and J shed 6 bases, with 3 bases lying between them. In germline, CDR1 is LNHDA, CDR2 SQIVND (reference sequence). The CDR3 reads CASSIEGQPQHF. The CDR3, as DNA: TGTGCCAGTAGTATAGAGGGTCAGCCCCAGCATTTT.

The V and J genes are TRBV4-3 and TRBJ2-1, with TRBD2 identical over 8 bases. Losses at the gene ends were 1 base for V and 7 bases for J; bases not matched to a gene: 15. From germline, CDR1 is LGHNA and CDR2 YSLEER. The CDR3 runs to 18 residues. The CDR3 here is CASSQAPVYREGLNEQFF. CDR3 nucleotide sequence: TGCGCCAGCAGCCAAGCCCCTGTGTACCGGGAGGGCCTGAATGAGCAGTTCTTC.

The chain is built from TRBV28 and TRBJ2-7; TRBD2 aligns across 7 bases. Germline CDR1 MDHEN, CDR2 SYDVKM. This CDR3 has 14 amino acids. The V segment lost 7 bases and the J segment 4 bases; nucleotides outside the gene matches: 10. In nucleotides, the CDR3 is TGTGCCAGCACCCCCGGGGGGTCCTGGTACGAGCAGTACGTC. Residues: CASTPGGSWYEQYV.

This chain links TRBV10-2 with TRBJ2-7; D is undetermined. Germline V lookup: CDR1 WSHSY, CDR2 SAAADI. The CDR3 has 11 residues. V lost 3 bases, J lost 2 bases, and 2 bases lay in between. The CDR3 nucleotides read TGCGCCAGCAGTGATACCTACGAGCAGTACGTC. The encoded protein is CASSDTYEQYV.

V gene TRBV11-3 combines with J gene TRBJ2-2; 7 bases are shared with TRBD2. After removal of 5 bases from V and 5 bases from J, the junction contained 11 bases not matched to a gene. The CDR3 contains 16 residues. Germline V gene data show CDR1 as SGHNT and CDR2 as YENEEA. CDR3 in DNA: TGTGCCAGCAGCCCCCCCCGGGGGAGGGATACCGGGGAGCTGTTTTTT. Protein product: CASSPPRGRDTGELFF.

For this clone: Relative to the germline gene, one junction end is altered; a read error may explain this. The chain combines TRBV7-7 with TRBJ2-1, with TRBD2 identical over 10 bases. The germline gives CDR1 SSHAT, CDR2 FNYEAQ (reference sequence). CDR3 length: 16 residues. CDR3 loop: CASSLEAGGGRDEQFF. As DNA, the CDR3 is TGTGCTAGCAGCTTAGAAGCGGGAGGGGGTCGGGATGAGCAGTTCTTC.

V is TRBV18 and J is TRBJ1-5; the match to TRBD1 covers 8 bases. Germline V gene sequence: CDR1 KGHSH, CDR2 LQKENI. With 5 bases clipped from V and 3 bases from J, the junction kept 15 bases outside the gene matches. This CDR3 has 18 residues. CDR3: CASSVGTIRGPDNQPQHF. For the CDR3, the DNA is TGTGCCAGCTCAGTGGGAACAATCAGGGGGCCCGACAATCAGCCCCAGCATTTT.

The chain combines TRBV4-3 with TRBJ2-3, with D perhaps being TRBD1 or TRBD2 (5 bases each). V was clipped by 1 base and J by 1 base, with 6 bases between them. Germline V CDR1 and CDR2: LGHNA, YSLEER. This CDR3 has 14 residues. The DNA of the CDR3 is TGCGCCAGCAGCCAAGCGGGGCGCACAGATACGCAGTATTTT. Its protein is CASSQAGRTDTQYF.

The CDR3 DNA reads TGTGCCAGCAGCTGGAGTAGCGGGAGATTGGGAGAGACCCAGTACTTC. Protein product: CASSWSSGRLGETQYF. V is TRBV7-6 and J is TRBJ2-5; 9 bases line up with TRBD2. In germline, CDR1 is SGHVS, CDR2 FNYEAQ. The V segment lost 4 bases and the J segment 4 bases; nucleotides outside the gene matches: 10. The CDR3 extends over 16 amino acids. The whole variable domain, remainder taken from reference TRBV7-6 and TRBJ2-5, is GAGVSQSPRYKVTKRGQDVALRCDPISGHVSLYWYRQALGQGPEFLTYFNYEAQQDKSGLPNDRFSAERPEGSISTLTIQRTEQRDSAMYRCASSWSSGRLGETQYFGPGTRLLVL.

J is TRBJ2-7 and V is TRBV11-3; D gene unclear. This CDR3 is 14 amino acids long. V was pared by 1 base and J by 3 bases, with 10 bases between. Germline V gene data show CDR1 as SGHNT and CDR2 as YENEEA. CDR3 DNA sequence: TGTGCCAGCAGCTTAGGGACCTGGGGCTACGAGCAGTACGTC. It yields the protein CASSLGTWGYEQYV.

The rearrangement links TRBV7-2 to TRBJ2-4; D is perhaps TRBD1 (5 bases). Germline V gene data show CDR1 as SGHTA and CDR2 as FQGNSA. The CDR3 has 13 residues. The ends were cut back, 1 base at V and 8 bases at J, with 9 bases in the middle. The chain's CDR3 is CASSLDTRDIQYF. The CDR3 nucleotides are TGTGCCAGCAGCTTAGACACCAGGGACATTCAGTACTTC.

This clone was recorded a few times. The CDR3 region has the DNA TGTGCCAGCAGCCTAGTTCCAGCGGGGAACTACGAGCAGTACGTC. The encoded protein is CASSLVPAGNYEQYV. The chain carries TRBV13 and TRBJ2-7, with 7 bases lining up with TRBD2. The V gene's germline CDR1 is PRHDT and CDR2 FYEKMQ (reference sequence). This CDR3 region has 15 residues. The V and J ends lost 5 bases and 3 bases, in that order; junction bases with no gene match: 10.

Only one count was recorded for this clone. The chain combines TRBV9 with TRBJ1-2, with D maybe TRBD1 (5 bases). Germline CDR1 reads SGDLS; CDR2 reads YYNGEE. This CDR3 has 18 residues. V gave up 0 bases and J gave up 4 bases, with 22 bases separating them. The CDR3 loop is CASSVETGREPPSYGYTF. The CDR3 DNA is TGTGCCAGCAGCGTAGAAACCGGCAGGGAGCCACCGAGCTATGGCTACACCTTC.

The rearrangement links TRBV7-3 to TRBJ2-1; 12 bases fit TRBD2. In germline, CDR1 is SGHTA, CDR2 FQGTGA. The CDR3 contains 16 residues. The J segment lost 8 bases and the V segment lost 5 bases, leaving 10 bases of the junction unmatched. In DNA, the CDR3 is TGTGCCAGCAGCAAACTAGCGGGGGGATCGTTCGATGAGCAGTTCTTC. Protein: CASSKLAGGSFDEQFF.

The V and J genes are TRBV11-3 and TRBJ2-3; 10 nucleotides line up with TRBD1. Germline assignment: CDR1 SGHNT and CDR2 YENEEA. CDR3 size: 17 residues. V gave up 3 bases and J gave up 5 bases; unmatched junction bases: 11. In DNA form, the CDR3 reads TGTGCCAGCAGCTTGTTGACAGGGGGCGAATCGGGAGATACGCAGTATTTT. Its protein product is CASSLLTGGESGDTQYF.

This clone was picked up a small number of times. This rearrangement joins TRBV20-1 to TRBJ1-2; D is unresolved. The CDR3 runs 11 residues. The V end was cut by 3 bases, the J end by 4 bases, with 6 bases between. CDR1 and CDR2 (germline): DFQATT, SNEGSKA (reference sequence). The CDR3 DNA is TGCAGTGCTAGTGGCAGCTATGGCTACACCTTC. Amino acid sequence: CSASGSYGYTF.

The chain uses TRBV5-6 and TRBJ2-1; a possible D gene is TRBD1 (6 bases). V lost 0 bases, J lost 8 bases, and 9 bases lay in between. Per germline, CDR1 SGHDT and CDR2 YYEEEE. This CDR3 region has 13 residues. As DNA, the CDR3 is TGTGCCAGCAGCTTGGGGGGGCTGGATGAGCAGTTCTTC. Translating gives CASSLGGLDEQFF.

The CDR3 DNA follows: TGTGCCAGCAGTCCCGTTGTCAGGGGAGTTGAAAAACTGTTTTTT. Translated: CASSPVVRGVEKLFF. The chain employs TRBV28 and TRBJ1-4; a weak D match, TRBD1 (6 bases). There are 15 residues in the CDR3. Looked up from germline, CDR1 is MDHEN and CDR2 is SYDVKM. V was shortened by 5 bases and J by 7 bases, with 17 bases between the two germline ends.

This sequence joins TRBV7-9 and TRBJ2-2; D unclear. CDR1 SEHNR and CDR2 FQNEAQ come from the germline V gene (reference sequence). V was clipped by 1 base and J by 1 base, with 10 bases between them. This CDR3 comprises 16 residues. The CDR3 bases are TGTGCCAGCAGCTTAGTCGGATCGAGGAACACCGGGGAGCTGTTTTTT. Translated: CASSLVGSRNTGELFF.

In this sample, this clone turned up once. The chain has TRBV30 and TRBJ1-4; D unclear. The V gene lost 0 bases and the J gene lost 7 bases, with 3 bases spanning the gap. This CDR3 is 11 amino acids long. The germline V gene has CDR1 GTSNPN and CDR2 SVGIG (reference sequence). The CDR3 loop is CAWSVGEKLFF. The CDR3 bases are TGTGCCTGGAGTGTAGGTGAAAAACTGTTTTTT.